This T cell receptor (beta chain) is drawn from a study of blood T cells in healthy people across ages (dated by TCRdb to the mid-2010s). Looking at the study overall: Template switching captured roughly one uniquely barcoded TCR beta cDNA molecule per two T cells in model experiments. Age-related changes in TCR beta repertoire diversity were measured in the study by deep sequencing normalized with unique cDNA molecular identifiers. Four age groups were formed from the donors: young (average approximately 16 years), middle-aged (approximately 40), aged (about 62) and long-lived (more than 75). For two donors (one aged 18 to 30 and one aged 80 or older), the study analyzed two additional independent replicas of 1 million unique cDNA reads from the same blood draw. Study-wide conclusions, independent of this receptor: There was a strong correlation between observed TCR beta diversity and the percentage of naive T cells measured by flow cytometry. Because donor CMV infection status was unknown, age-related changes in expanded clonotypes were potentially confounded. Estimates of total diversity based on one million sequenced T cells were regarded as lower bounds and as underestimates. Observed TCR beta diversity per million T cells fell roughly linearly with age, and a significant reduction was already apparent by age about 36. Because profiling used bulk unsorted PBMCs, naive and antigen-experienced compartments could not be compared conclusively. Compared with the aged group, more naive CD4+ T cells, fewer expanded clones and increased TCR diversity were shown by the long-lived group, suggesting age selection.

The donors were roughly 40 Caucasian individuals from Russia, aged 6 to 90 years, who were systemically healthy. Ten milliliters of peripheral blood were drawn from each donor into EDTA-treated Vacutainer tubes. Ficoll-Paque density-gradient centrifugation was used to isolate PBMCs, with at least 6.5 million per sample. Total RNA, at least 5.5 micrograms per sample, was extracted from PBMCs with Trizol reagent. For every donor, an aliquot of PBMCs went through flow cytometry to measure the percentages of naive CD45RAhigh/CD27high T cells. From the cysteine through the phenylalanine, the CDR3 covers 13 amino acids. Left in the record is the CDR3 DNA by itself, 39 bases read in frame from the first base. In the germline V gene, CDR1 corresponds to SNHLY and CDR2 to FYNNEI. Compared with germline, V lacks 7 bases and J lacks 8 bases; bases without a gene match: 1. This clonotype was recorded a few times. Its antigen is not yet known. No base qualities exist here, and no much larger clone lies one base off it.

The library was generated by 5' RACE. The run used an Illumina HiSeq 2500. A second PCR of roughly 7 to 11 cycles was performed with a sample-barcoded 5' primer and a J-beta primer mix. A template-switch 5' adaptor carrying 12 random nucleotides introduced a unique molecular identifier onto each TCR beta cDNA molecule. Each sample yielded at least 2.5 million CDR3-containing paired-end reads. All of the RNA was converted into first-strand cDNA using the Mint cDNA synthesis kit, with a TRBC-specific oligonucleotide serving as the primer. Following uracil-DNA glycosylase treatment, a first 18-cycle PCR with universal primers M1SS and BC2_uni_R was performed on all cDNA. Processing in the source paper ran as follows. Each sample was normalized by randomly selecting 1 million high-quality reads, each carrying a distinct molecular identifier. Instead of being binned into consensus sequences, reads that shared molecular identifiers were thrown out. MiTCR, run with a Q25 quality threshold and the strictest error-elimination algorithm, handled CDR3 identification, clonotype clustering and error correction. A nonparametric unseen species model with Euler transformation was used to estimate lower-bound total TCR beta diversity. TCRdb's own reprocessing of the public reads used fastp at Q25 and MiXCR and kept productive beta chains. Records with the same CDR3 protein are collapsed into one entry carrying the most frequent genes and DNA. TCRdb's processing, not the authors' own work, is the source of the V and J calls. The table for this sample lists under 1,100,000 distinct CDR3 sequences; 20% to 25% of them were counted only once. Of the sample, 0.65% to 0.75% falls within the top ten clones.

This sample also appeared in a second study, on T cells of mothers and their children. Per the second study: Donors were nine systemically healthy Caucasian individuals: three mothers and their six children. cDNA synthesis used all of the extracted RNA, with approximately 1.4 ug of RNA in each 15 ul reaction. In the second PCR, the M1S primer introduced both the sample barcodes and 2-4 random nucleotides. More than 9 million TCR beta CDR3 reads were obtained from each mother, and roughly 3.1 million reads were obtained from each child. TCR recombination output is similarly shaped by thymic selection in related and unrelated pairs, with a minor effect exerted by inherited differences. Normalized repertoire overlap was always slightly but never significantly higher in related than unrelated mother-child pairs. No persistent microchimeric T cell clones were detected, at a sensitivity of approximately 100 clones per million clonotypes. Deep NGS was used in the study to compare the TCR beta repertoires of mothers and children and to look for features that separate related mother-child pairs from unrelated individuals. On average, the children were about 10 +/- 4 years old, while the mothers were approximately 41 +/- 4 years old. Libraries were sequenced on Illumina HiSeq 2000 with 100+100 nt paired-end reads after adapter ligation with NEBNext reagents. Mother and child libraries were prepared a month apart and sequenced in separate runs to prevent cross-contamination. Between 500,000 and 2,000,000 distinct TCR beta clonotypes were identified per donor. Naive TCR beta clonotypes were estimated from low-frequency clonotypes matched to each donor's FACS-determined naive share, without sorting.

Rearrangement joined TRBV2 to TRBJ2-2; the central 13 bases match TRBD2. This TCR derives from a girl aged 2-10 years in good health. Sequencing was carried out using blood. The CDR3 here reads CASTTSGRGELFF. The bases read TGTGCCAGCACGACTAGCGGGAGGGGGGAGCTGTTTTTT.